These 18 T cell receptor beta chains were sequenced from one sample in a study of blood T cell repertoires in COVID-19. Sequencing used immunoSEQ multiplex PCR; TCRdb keeps in-frame clones, though not all of them. The table records 200,000 to 300,000 clones, approximately 80% of them present only once. Sequenced material: peripheral blood. The receptors were sampled from an older woman with active or convalescent COVID-19.

V and J are TRBV7-3 and TRBJ2-2, with TRBD2 matching 8 bases. This CDR3 comprises 15 residues. V lost 5 bases, J lost 0 bases, and 2 bases stayed unmatched. The germline gives CDR1 SGHTA, CDR2 FQGTGA. The CDR3 loop reads CASSRGLANTGELFF. The CDR3, as DNA: TGTGCCAGCAGCCGGGGACTAGCGAACACCGGGGAGCTGTTTTTT.

This chain uses TRBV3-1 (or the pseudogene TRBV3-2) with TRBJ1-1; D gene ambiguous. Germline V gene data show CDR1 as LGHDT and CDR2 as YNNKEL (reference sequence). The V gene lost 5 bases and the J gene lost 4 bases, with 14 bases spanning the gap. CDR3 length equals 14 residues. CDR3 loop: CASSSSLEGTEAFF. The CDR3, as DNA: TGTGCCAGCAGCTCATCTTTAGAGGGCACTGAAGCTTTCTTT.

In DNA, the CDR3 is TGTGCCAGCAGCTTAGTTCAGGGCCGAGCTGAAGCTTTCTTT. It yields the protein CASSLVQGRAEAFF. V and J are TRBV7-9 and TRBJ1-1, with TRBD1 as a possible D gene (5 bases). Trimming pared 1 base from V and 6 bases from J, leaving 12 bases between. CDR3 length: 14 residues. Germline CDR1 and CDR2: SEHNR and FQNEAQ (reference sequence).

This clone was observed a few times. In nucleotides, the CDR3 is TGCGCCAGCAGCGAGACCGGGACACCTAGCACAGATACGCAGTATTTT. It specifies CASSETGTPSTDTQYF. The chain couples TRBV5-1 to TRBJ2-3; D is perhaps TRBD1 (6 bases). The CDR3 extends over 16 amino acids. Trimming left V 4 bases short and J 0 bases short, with 15 bases between. Per germline, CDR1 SGHRS and CDR2 YFSETQ. Looking up the rest from reference TRBV5-1 and TRBJ2-3 gives the full variable domain: KAGVTQTPRYLIKTRGQQVTLSCSPISGHRSVSWYQQTPGQGLQFLFEYFSETQRNKGNFPGRFSGRQFSNSRSEMNVSTLELGDSALYLCASSETGTPSTDTQYFGPGTRLTVL.

The chain combines TRBV3-1 (or the pseudogene TRBV3-2) with TRBJ1-5, with TRBD1 matching 10 bases. The CDR3 contains 15 residues. Germline V CDR1 and CDR2: LGHDT, YNNKEL (reference sequence). The V segment lost 4 bases and the J segment 2 bases; nucleotides outside the gene matches: 2. This CDR3 is CASSPTGGGNQPQHF. The CDR3 nucleotides read TGTGCCAGCAGCCCGACAGGGGGCGGCAATCAGCCCCAGCATTTT.

The chain uses TRBV5-5 and TRBJ2-1; TRBD2 matches at 9 bases. Germline CDR1 is SGHKS and CDR2 is YYEKEE (reference sequence). The CDR3 is 16 residues long. The V segment lost 4 bases and the J segment 4 bases; nucleotides outside the gene matches: 9. CDR3 nucleotides: TGTGCCAGCAGCACTAAACTAGCGGGCGAGTACAATGAGCAGTTCTTC. Protein product: CASSTKLAGEYNEQFF. The entire variable domain, with the rest obtained from reference TRBV5-5 and TRBJ2-1, is as follows: DAGVTQSPTHLIKTRGQQVTLRCSPISGHKSVSWYQQVLGQGPQFIFQYYEKEERGRGNFPDRFSARQFPNYSSELNVNALLLGDSALYLCASSTKLAGEYNEQFFGPGTRLTVL.

The chain has TRBV11-3 and TRBJ1-6; D unresolved. V was clipped by 1 base and J by 5 bases, with 6 bases between them. The germline CDR1 and CDR2 sequences are SGHNT and YENEEA. The CDR3 is 14 amino acids. The CDR3 nucleotides are TGTGCCAGCAGCTTAGGGGCAAATAATTCACCCCTCCACTTT. Translated: CASSLGANNSPLHF.

The genes are TRBV5-1 and TRBJ1-1, with 9 bases that match TRBD1. Trimming took 5 bases from V and 4 from J; bases not matched to a gene: 6. CDR3 length: 14 amino acids. In germline, CDR1 is SGHRS, CDR2 YFSETQ. The CDR3, as DNA: TGCGCCAGCAGACCGGGACAGGGTTCCACTGAAGCTTTCTTT. Its translation is CASRPGQGSTEAFF.

This chain joins TRBV5-1 and TRBJ2-4; perhaps TRBD2 as D (5 bases). V lost 1 base and J 5 bases, leaving 22 bases between the germline ends. This CDR3 contains 18 residues. Germline V gene lookup returns CDR1 SGHRS and CDR2 YFSETQ. CDR3 residues: CASSLISPVTNAENIQYF. The CDR3 nucleotides are TGCGCCAGCAGCTTGATCTCCCCGGTGACTAACGCGGAAAACATTCAGTACTTC.

The rearrangement joins TRBV19 to TRBJ2-2; TRBD1 agrees at 12 bases. Germline CDR1 LNHDA, CDR2 SQIVND (reference sequence). The trim removed 4 bases at V and 6 bases at J, leaving 3 bases unmatched. The CDR3 has 15 residues. CDR3: CASSRDRGRAGELFF. CDR3 nucleotide sequence: TGTGCCAGTAGTAGGGACAGGGGGCGGGCCGGGGAGCTGTTTTTT.

The rearrangement uses TRBV24-1 and TRBJ2-2; perhaps TRBD1 as D (7 bases). Germline V gives CDR1 KGHDR, CDR2 SFDVKD. Trimming removed 6 bases from V and 7 bases from J, with 20 bases in between. The length of the CDR3 is 16 residues. The CDR3 DNA follows: TGTGCCACCAGTTCACCCACAGGGGAGGTCGGCGGGGAGCTGTTTTTT. This translates into CATSSPTGEVGGELFF.

The chain couples TRBV10-2 to TRBJ2-2; 8 bases are a match to TRBD2. Germline loops: CDR1 WSHSY, CDR2 SAAADI. Germline trimming cut 7 bases from V and 5 bases from J; bases unmatched to any gene: 6. This CDR3 contains 14 residues. CDR3 region: CASKAAGETGELFF. DNA for the CDR3: TGCGCCAGCAAAGCAGCGGGGGAAACCGGGGAGCTGTTTTTT.

The V and J genes are TRBV9 and TRBJ2-5; tentative D call: TRBD2 (6 bases). Trimming took off 2 bases at V and 4 bases at J, with 12 bases between the two ends. The CDR3 contains 14 residues. CDR1 and CDR2 from the germline V gene are SGDLS and YYNGEE. CDR3 in amino acids: CASSVGWEAETQYF. CDR3 bases: TGTGCCAGCAGCGTCGGGTGGGAGGCAGAGACCCAGTACTTC.

Only one count was recorded for this clone. The chain employs TRBV2 and TRBJ2-3; 10 bases line up with TRBD2. J gave up 6 bases and V 5 bases, and 5 bases lay outside the gene matches. CDR3 length equals 14 residues. CDR1 and CDR2 (germline): SNHLY, FYNNEI. CDR3 amino acids: CASSPGTSADTQYF. Here the CDR3 DNA reads TGTGCCAGCAGTCCCGGGACTAGCGCGGATACGCAGTATTTT.

J is TRBJ2-6 and V is TRBV24-1; 9 positions agree with TRBD1. CDR1 and CDR2 from the germline V gene are KGHDR and SFDVKD. This CDR3 is 19 amino acids long. V trimming: 4 bases; J trimming: 0 bases; junction bases outside the gene matches: 9. CDR3 DNA: TGTGCCACCAGTGACCGTCGGGACAGGGTAACCTCTGGGGCCAACGTCCTGACTTTC. Its protein product is CATSDRRDRVTSGANVLTF.

This sequence joins TRBV19 and TRBJ1-2; weak D call: TRBD1 (6 bases). This CDR3 region has 15 residues. Trimming took 5 bases from V and 5 from J, leaving 18 bases between them. Germline loops: CDR1 LNHDA, CDR2 SQIVND (reference sequence). CDR3 bases: TGTGCCAGTAGTCCCACGGAGGACAGACCGTATGGCTACACCTTC. It codes for CASSPTEDRPYGYTF.

This chain uses TRBV6-5 with TRBJ1-2, with 7 positions matching TRBD1. This CDR3 is 14 amino acids long. V lost 6 bases, J lost 6 bases, and 10 bases stayed unmatched. Germline loops: CDR1 MNHEY, CDR2 SVGAGI. CDR3 in DNA: TGTGCCAGCAGACTTTCGACAGGGCCCAATGGCTACACCTTC. Translation gives CASRLSTGPNGYTF.

The rearrangement links TRBV27 to TRBJ2-2, with D uncertain. With 2 bases removed from V and 2 bases from J, the gap between germline ends came to 6 bases. This CDR3 has 14 residues. Germline CDR1 reads MNHEY; CDR2 reads SMNVEV (reference sequence). CDR3 sequence (DNA): TGTGCCAGCAGTTTAGCGGCTAACACCGGGGAGCTGTTTTTT. The encoded protein is CASSLAANTGELFF.